A single sample is the source of the 2 T cell receptor beta chains below, sequenced in a study of STAT5B mutations in CD4+ large granular lymphocyte leukemia. Method: immunoSEQ multiplex PCR; TCRdb's copy keeps in-frame clones and lacks some. The sample yields some 23,000 clones, over 60% seen once. Sequencing used CD4+ T cells from blood buffy coats. These receptor sequences come from a human donor in good health.

V gene TRBV10-1 combines with J gene TRBJ2-1, with 10 bases matching TRBD2. Germline V gene lookup returns CDR1 WNHNN and CDR2 SYGVQD (reference sequence). J lost 6 bases, V lost 2 bases, and 10 bases had no gene match. The CDR3 runs 17 residues. The CDR3 DNA reads TGCGCCAGCAGTGAGCAAATGCTAGCGGGAGTAAGCAATGAGCAGTTCTTC. Translating gives CASSEQMLAGVSNEQFF.

The chain is built from TRBV28 and TRBJ1-4, with a weak D call TRBD1 (5 bases). This CDR3 is 16 amino acids long. Trimming took off 4 bases at V and 8 bases at J, with 20 bases between the two ends. The germline CDR1 and CDR2 sequences are MDHEN and SYDVKM. The DNA of the CDR3 is TGTGCCAGCAGTTCCCCCCCCGGGCTAAGGGGCGAAAAACTGTTTTTT. Residues: CASSSPPGLRGEKLFF.